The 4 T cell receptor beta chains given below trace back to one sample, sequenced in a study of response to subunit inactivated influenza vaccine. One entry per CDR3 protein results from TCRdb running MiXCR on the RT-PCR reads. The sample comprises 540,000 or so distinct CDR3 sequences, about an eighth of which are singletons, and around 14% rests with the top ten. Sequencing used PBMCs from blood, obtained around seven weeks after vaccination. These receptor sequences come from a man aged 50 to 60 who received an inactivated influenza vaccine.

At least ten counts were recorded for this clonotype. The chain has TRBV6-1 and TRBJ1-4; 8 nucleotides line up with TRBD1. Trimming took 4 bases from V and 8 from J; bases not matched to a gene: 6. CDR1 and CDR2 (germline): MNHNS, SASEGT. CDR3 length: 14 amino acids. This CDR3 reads CASSGGTGREKLFF. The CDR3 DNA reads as TGTGCCAGCAGTGGAGGGACAGGCCGGGAAAAACTGTTTTTT.

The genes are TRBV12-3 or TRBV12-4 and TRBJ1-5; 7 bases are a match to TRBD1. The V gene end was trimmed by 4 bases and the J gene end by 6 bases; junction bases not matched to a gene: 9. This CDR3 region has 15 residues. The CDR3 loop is CASSSRGGAGQPQHF. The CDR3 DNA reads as TGTGCCAGCAGTTCCAGGGGGGGCGCTGGTCAGCCCCAGCATTTT.

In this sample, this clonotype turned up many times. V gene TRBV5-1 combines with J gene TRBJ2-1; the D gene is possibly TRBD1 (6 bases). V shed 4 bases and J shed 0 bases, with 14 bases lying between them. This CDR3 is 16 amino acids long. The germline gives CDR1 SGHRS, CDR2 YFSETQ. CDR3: CASSVGGQISYNEQFF. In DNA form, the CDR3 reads TGCGCCAGCAGCGTTGGCGGACAGATCTCCTACAATGAGCAGTTCTTC.

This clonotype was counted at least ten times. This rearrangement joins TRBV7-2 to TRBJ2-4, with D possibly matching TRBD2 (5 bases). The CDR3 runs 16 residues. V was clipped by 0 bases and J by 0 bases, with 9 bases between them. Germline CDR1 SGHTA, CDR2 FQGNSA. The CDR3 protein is CASSLAGALAKNIQYF. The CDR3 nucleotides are TGTGCCAGCAGCTTAGCGGGAGCCCTAGCCAAAAACATTCAGTACTTC.